These 10 T cell receptor beta chains were sequenced from one sample in a study of blood T cell repertoires in COVID-19. Using immunoSEQ multiplex PCR, the repertoire was profiled, and TCRdb retains in-frame clones only, with some absent. The sample includes about 480,000 clones, about 89% of them seen just once. Sequenced: peripheral blood. These receptors were obtained from a woman aged 25 to 39 with acute or convalescent COVID-19.

V and J are TRBV10-3 and TRBJ1-5; 7 nucleotides match TRBD1. CDR1 is ENHRY and CDR2 is SYGVKD in the germline V gene. The CDR3 length is 16 residues. Trimming removed 3 bases from V and 6 bases from J; junction bases left unmatched: 11. The CDR3 loop is CAISEDRVGGFQPQHF. CDR3 in DNA: TGTGCCATCAGTGAAGACAGGGTGGGAGGATTTCAGCCCCAGCATTTT.

V usage is TRBV28 and J usage is TRBJ1-6; 12 bases agree with TRBD1. With 5 bases clipped from V and 11 bases from J, the junction kept 7 bases outside the gene matches. The germline V gene has CDR1 MDHEN and CDR2 SYDVKM. The CDR3 is 15 residues long. Here the CDR3 reads CASSLPGQGATPLHF. The DNA for the CDR3 is TGTGCCAGCAGTCTCCCGGGACAGGGGGCAACACCCCTCCACTTT.

The chain joins TRBV4-2 to TRBJ2-7; 8 bases are a match to TRBD2. The CDR3 length is 17 residues. In germline, CDR1 is LGHNA, CDR2 YNFKEQ. Trimming took 1 base from V and 3 from J; bases not matched to a gene: 11. The CDR3 DNA is TGTGCCAGCAGCCAAGTGGTTAGGCGGGGGGTAGGCTACGAGCAGTACTTC. This sequence encodes CASSQVVRRGVGYEQYF.

The chain has TRBV2 and TRBJ2-5, with D tentatively TRBD2 (6 bases). CDR3 length: 14 amino acids. CDR1 is SNHLY and CDR2 is FYNNEI in the germline V gene. V was shortened by 9 bases and J by 5 bases, with 19 bases between the two germline ends. The CDR3 protein is CASSSRGRMETQYF. The CDR3 coding sequence is TGTGCCAGTTCCTCCCGGGGGAGAATGGAGACCCAGTACTTC. Supplemented by reference TRBV2 and TRBJ2-5, the full variable domain reads EPEVTQTPSHQVTQMGQEVILRCVPISNHLYFYWYRQILGQKVEFLVSFYNNEISEKSEIFDDQFSVERPDGSNFTLKIRSTKLEDSAMYFCASSSRGRMETQYFGPGTRLLVL.

This rearrangement joins TRBV7-9 to TRBJ1-6; no clear D. CDR1 is SEHNR, CDR2 FQNEAQ, per germline (reference sequence). V lost 8 bases to trimming and J lost 7 bases, with 12 bases between them. The CDR3 extends over 13 amino acids. This CDR3 reads CASGYRPNSPLHF. The CDR3 nucleotides read TGTGCCAGCGGATACAGACCCAATTCACCCCTCCACTTT.

The chain is built from TRBV2 and TRBJ2-1; no definite D call. V was trimmed by 3 bases and J by 0 bases, leaving 9 bases between them. Germline V gives CDR1 SNHLY, CDR2 FYNNEI. The CDR3 extends over 15 amino acids. The CDR3 here is CASSEPGSSYNEQFF. CDR3 nucleotide sequence: TGTGCCAGCAGTGAGCCAGGTAGCTCCTACAATGAGCAGTTCTTC.

The chain couples TRBV19 to TRBJ1-3, with 7 nucleotides matching TRBD1. The trim removed 2 bases at V and 0 bases at J, leaving 13 bases unmatched. The CDR3 covers 19 residues. CDR1 is LNHDA, CDR2 SQIVND, per germline (reference sequence). The CDR3 DNA sequence: TGTGCCAGTAGTATAAGCCGACAGGGTGCCCACCGCTCTGGAAACACCATATATTTT. Translated: CASSISRQGAHRSGNTIYF.

The chain combines TRBV5-6 with TRBJ2-7; D unresolved. This CDR3 has 13 residues. V gave up 0 bases and J gave up 2 bases, with 6 bases separating them. Looked up from germline, CDR1 is SGHDT and CDR2 is YYEEEE. DNA of the CDR3: TGTGCCAGCAGCTTGGACACCGCCTACGAGCAGTACTTC. It specifies CASSLDTAYEQYF.

The chain carries TRBV3-1 (or the pseudogene TRBV3-2) and TRBJ1-2; possibly TRBD1 for D (5 bases). The V gene lost 2 bases and the J gene lost 4 bases, with 14 bases spanning the gap. The germline V gene has CDR1 LGHDT and CDR2 YNNKEL (reference sequence). This CDR3 is 15 amino acids long. CDR3 bases: TGTGCCAGCAGCCAACTTTGGGGGGACTTCTATGGCTACACCTTC. Encoded protein: CASSQLWGDFYGYTF.

The V call is TRBV29-1, the J call TRBJ2-1, with TRBD1 matching 10 bases. CDR1 SQVTM and CDR2 ANQGSEA come from the germline V gene. This CDR3 has 14 residues. The ends lost 4 bases at V and 3 bases at J; junction bases unmatched: 3. The CDR3 DNA is TGCAGCGTTGGACAGGGGGCAAACTACAATGAGCAGTTCTTC. It translates to CSVGQGANYNEQFF.